A selection of T cell receptor beta chains follows, all from one sample in a study of blood T cell repertoires in COVID-19. Profiling relied on immunoSEQ multiplex PCR, and the TCRdb table lists in-frame clones only, not all of them. This repertoire shows 400,000 to 450,000 clones, 75% to 90% found once; its top ten account for roughly 1.1%. Material for sequencing was PBMCs or T cells enriched from blood (not recorded which). These receptor sequences come from a man aged 25-45 years who had recovered from COVID-19. Both conserved end residues are part of each CDR3. The D gene is left open where the match is weak. The size of a clone is reported for some rows only, either as once, few or many, or as a class for expanded clones.

size	V	D	J	DNA	CDR3
.	TRBV9	.	TRBJ2-3	TGTGCCAGCAGCGTGGGACAACCCACAGATACGCAGTATTTT	CASSVGQPTDTQYF
.	TRBV14	.	TRBJ1-5	TGTGCCAGCAGCCAATATCGAGGACAGCCCCAGCATTTT	CASSQYRGQPQHF
few	TRBV3-1/TRBV3-2	.	TRBJ1-2	TGTGCCAGCAGCCCCCCAGGCTTAGTCTATGGCTACACCTTC	CASSPPGLVYGYTF
.	TRBV6-2/TRBV6-3	.	TRBJ1-2	TGTGCCAGCAGTACCCCTCTAGGTAACTATGGCTACACCTTC	CASSTPLGNYGYTF
.	TRBV12-3/TRBV12-4	.	TRBJ2-3	TGTGCCAGCAGGCCCGGGGCAGATACGCAGTATTTT	CASRPGADTQYF
.	TRBV7-2	.	TRBJ2-7	TGTGCCAGCAGCTTCGCCCAGATCTCCTACGAGCAGTACTTC	CASSFAQISYEQYF
.	TRBV7-9	.	TRBJ2-7	TGTGCCAGCAGCTTAGCGCAGGTTCCCCACGAGCAGTACTTC	CASSLAQVPHEQYF
once	TRBV7-7	TRBD2	TRBJ2-7	TGTGCCAGCAGCCCGGGACTAGCGAGTCCCTACGAGCAGTACTTC	CASSPGLASPYEQYF
few	TRBV5-5	TRBD1	TRBJ1-6	TGTGCCAGCAGCTCGGACAGGATGTCACCCCTCCACTTT	CASSSDRMSPLHF
.	TRBV27	TRBD2	TRBJ2-7	TGTGCCAGCAGACGGCTAGCGGTGGGGGTCTACGAGCAGTACTTC	CASRRLAVGVYEQYF
.	TRBV4-1	.	TRBJ1-5	TGCGCCAGCAGCCAAGATCGGAGACAGCCCCAGCATTTT	CASSQDRRQPQHF
.	TRBV19	.	TRBJ1-4	TGTGCCAGTAGGCTCTCGGGGGGGGCTAATGAAAAACTGTTTTTT	CASRLSGGANEKLFF
.	TRBV28	TRBD2	TRBJ2-1	TGTGCCAGCAGTTCTAGGACTAGCGGGAGCTGGGAGCAGTTCTTC	CASSSRTSGSWEQFF
.	TRBV19	.	TRBJ1-1	TGTGCCAGCCGCGCGGGGGGCCTCGGGCACACTGAAGCTTTCTTT	CASRAGGLGHTEAFF
.	TRBV18	TRBD1	TRBJ1-2	TGTGCCAGCTCACCAAGAATCGACAGGGGGCAAAGCTACACCTTC	CASSPRIDRGQSYTF
.	TRBV30	.	TRBJ1-4	TGTGCCTGGAGTGTACAGGTGCGGGAAAAACTGTTTTTT	CAWSVQVREKLFF
.	TRBV23-1	.	TRBJ1-6	TGCGCCAGCAGTCAATCGGCGGGACCAAATTCACCCCTCCACTTT	CASSQSAGPNSPLHF
.	TRBV30	.	TRBJ2-5	TGTGCCTGGAGACCGACAGGTCGGGAGACCCAGTACTTC	CAWRPTGRETQYF
.	TRBV6-5	.	TRBJ1-1	TGTGCCAGCAGCCTATCATGGACAGCGCGAGGAGCTTTCTTT	CASSLSWTARGAFF
.	TRBV7-3	.	TRBJ1-6	TGTGCCAGCAGCTTGGACTCATCCCCCAATTCACCCCTCCACTTT	CASSLDSSPNSPLHF
.	TRBV10-1	.	TRBJ2-2	TGCGCCAGCTTTAAGTCGGTCACCGGGGAGCTGTTTTTT	CASFKSVTGELFF
.	TRBV28	TRBD1	TRBJ2-2	TGTGCCAGCAGTTCGGGGACAGGTTCGGTGTACGGGGAGCTGTTTTTT	CASSSGTGSVYGELFF
.	TRBV7-9	.	TRBJ2-2	TGTGCCAGCAGCTTAGGACAGTCGAACACCGGGGAGCTGTTTTTT	CASSLGQSNTGELFF
.	TRBV7-9	.	TRBJ2-2	TGTGCCAGCAGCTTATGGGCAGATCTTACCGGGGAGCTGTTTTTT	CASSLWADLTGELFF
.	TRBV13	.	TRBJ2-2	TGTGCCAGCAGCTCAACCGACAGCAACACCGGGGAGCTGTTTTTT	CASSSTDSNTGELFF
.	TRBV3-1/TRBV3-2	.	TRBJ2-2	TGTGCCAGCAGCCGTCAGGGTGGCGGGGCCACCGGGGAGCTGTTTTTT	CASSRQGGGATGELFF
.	TRBV27	.	TRBJ1-2	TGTGCCAGCGGCTCCACCAGAACCGATGGCTACACCTTC	CASGSTRTDGYTF
.	TRBV28	TRBD1	TRBJ1-2	TGTGCCAGCAGTTCAATGACAGGGGCAGTCTATGGCTACACCTTC	CASSSMTGAVYGYTF
.	TRBV14	TRBD1	TRBJ1-1	TGTGCCAGCAGCCCCCGCCGGGACAGGGACGGATTGAGCACTGAAGCTTTCTTT	CASSPRRDRDGLSTEAFF
.	TRBV6-5	TRBD1	TRBJ1-1	TGTGCCAGCAGGACAGGGTGGGAGAACACTGAAGCTTTCTTT	CASRTGWENTEAFF
.	TRBV5-4	.	TRBJ1-1	TGTGCCAGCAGCTTGGGCCCTCGGGAGACTTTCTTT	CASSLGPRETFF
.	TRBV6-5	.	TRBJ1-2	TGTGCCAGCAGTCCTTGGGAGATTGGCTACACCTTC	CASSPWEIGYTF
.	TRBV10-1	TRBD2	TRBJ2-2	TGCGCCAGCTCTTCTAGCGGGAGTGTCACCGGGGAGCTGTTTTTT	CASSSSGSVTGELFF
.	TRBV28	.	TRBJ2-5	TGTGCCAGCAGTAAACAGGGAAAACAAGAGACCCAGTACTTC	CASSKQGKQETQYF
.	TRBV3-1/TRBV3-2	TRBD2	TRBJ2-1	TGTGCCAGCAGCCGACTAGCGGGAGGCCATGAGCAGTTCTTC	CASSRLAGGHEQFF
.	TRBV7-3	TRBD2	TRBJ2-6	TGTGCCAGCAGCGGGACTACAAACCCACCTCCTGGGGCCAACGTCCTGACTTTC	CASSGTTNPPPGANVLTF
.	TRBV30	TRBD1	TRBJ2-2	TGTGCCTGGAGTGTCGGACAGGTGATCGGGGAGCTGTTTTTT	CAWSVGQVIGELFF
.	TRBV29-1	TRBD1	TRBJ1-1	TGCAGCGTTGGCAAAACAGGGGGCGTGGGTGAAGCTTTCTTT	CSVGKTGGVGEAFF
.	TRBV28	TRBD1	TRBJ2-7	TGTGCCAGCAGATCGGGACAGGGGGTCGAGGAGCAGTACTTC	CASRSGQGVEEQYF
.	TRBV7-3	.	TRBJ1-2	TGTGCCAGCAGCTTAACTCACGGGTCCATGGATGGCTACACCTTC	CASSLTHGSMDGYTF
.	TRBV29-1	TRBD1	TRBJ2-5	TGCAGCGTTGTAGCAGGGGGCCAAGAGACCCAGTACTTC	CSVVAGGQETQYF
.	TRBV19	TRBD2	TRBJ2-1	TGTGCCAGTAGTTTCCTCCTAGCGGGAGGCAAGTTCTTC	CASSFLLAGGKFF
.	TRBV4-2	TRBD2	TRBJ2-3	TGTGCCAGCAGCCAAGATCTGACTAGCGGGAGGGCCGAAGATACGCAGTATTTT	CASSQDLTSGRAEDTQYF
.	TRBV3-1/TRBV3-2	TRBD2	TRBJ2-2	TGTGCCAGCAGCCAAGATGTCGGACTAGCGCCGAACACCGGGGAGCTGTTTTTT	CASSQDVGLAPNTGELFF
few	TRBV27	TRBD2	TRBJ2-7	TGTGCCAGCAGTCTCTACGGGACTAGCGGTACCTACGAGCAGTACTTC	CASSLYGTSGTYEQYF
.	TRBV27	.	TRBJ2-1	TGTGCCGCGATCCGGGGGTCCTACAATGAGCAGTTCTTC	CAAIRGSYNEQFF
.	TRBV28	TRBD1	TRBJ1-2	TGTGCCAGCCTTCAGGGGGCTAGCTATGGCTACACCTTC	CASLQGASYGYTF
.	TRBV19	.	TRBJ1-5	TGTGCCAGTAGTAAGGGGGTCCCCATGATGAGTAGCAATCAGCCCCAGCATTTT	CASSKGVPMMSSNQPQHF
.	TRBV7-3	.	TRBJ2-1	TGTGCCAGCAGCCCTGGGGGCGGGAGTAGGTTCGAGCAGTTCTTC	CASSPGGGSRFEQFF
few	TRBV19	TRBD1	TRBJ1-5	TGTGCCACGAGACAGGGCGGTGGGAGCAATCAGCCCCAGCATTTT	CATRQGGGSNQPQHF
.	TRBV28	.	TRBJ2-7	TGTGCCAGCAGTGAAGACTACGCCGAGGGCGAGCAGTACTTC	CASSEDYAEGEQYF
.	TRBV5-6	TRBD1	TRBJ2-7	TGTGCCAGCAGCCGGGACAGCGAAATTTACGAGCAGTACTTC	CASSRDSEIYEQYF
.	TRBV10-3	.	TRBJ1-6	TGTGCCATCAGTGCGGGGGGTTATAATTCACCCCTCCACTTT	CAISAGGYNSPLHF
.	TRBV4-2	.	TRBJ2-1	TGTGCCAGCAGCCAAGATATAAGGGGAGGAAGGGAGCAGTTCTTC	CASSQDIRGGREQFF
.	TRBV6-5	.	TRBJ1-1	TGTGCCAGCAGTTACTCGAGTGTGAAGAACACTGAAGCTTTCTTT	CASSYSSVKNTEAFF